Detailed here is one TCR beta chain. Its antigen is still unknown. This is likely a read error, given that the CDR3 carries no conserved phenylalanine or tryptophan at its end. This record comes from a study of tumor-infiltrating lymphocytes in primary liver carcinoma. Background on the study: Every sample contained roughly 3.5 to 8 million productive TCRbeta reads, and these numbers were similar from one tissue type to another. Study results and limitations: Tumor top-250-clone fraction significantly exceeded that of blood (p = 0.039).

Germline assignment: CDR1 SGHAT and CDR2 FQDESV (reference sequence). This CDR3 has 13 amino acids. Investigators took RNA and DNA out together from about 19-30 mg of unsorted bulk tissue. Each tumor had five separate regions sampled. A primer in the constant region served to generate TCR beta cDNA from about 480 ng of total RNA. Three nested multiplex PCR rounds of slightly modified ARM-PCR generated TCR beta libraries. Rounds one and two of PCR, each of 10 cycles, were primed with TRBV1-TRBV30 forward primers and a C-beta reverse primer. TCRdb reprocessed the multiplex PCR reads with MiXCR, giving one entry per CDR3 protein. The sample has 45,000 to 65,000 distinct CDR3 sequences; around 77% are singletons.

The chain uses TRBV11-1 and TRBJ2-1; 7 bases match TRBD2. The source is a man aged 40-49 years with primary liver carcinoma and hepatitis B virus infection. Sequencing used liver tumor tissue from sampling region 5. The subset denotes: tumor region T5, tumor centre. The CDR3 nucleotides are TGTGCTAGCAGCGCGGGAGAGCCGAATGAGCAGTTCTCC. Residues: CASSAGEPNEQFS.